Given below is one TCR beta chain in context. Its antigen is unknown. No much larger clone exists at a distance of one base, and base qualities are not known. This sample was included in a study of CD8 T cells in Susac syndrome (dated by TCRdb to the late 2010s). The study in broad terms: Repertoire sequencing was used to test whether CD8+ T cell activation and differentiation in Susac syndrome was antigen driven. The paper's findings and limits, for the study overall: The study acknowledged that relatively few individuals were included in the TCR sequencing and HLA analysis.

Peripheral blood CD8+ and CD4+ T cells from healthy donors, Susac syndrome patients and multiple sclerosis patients were profiled using high-throughput TCR beta sequencing. Healthy donors were age- and sex-matched controls. Bulk CD8+ and CD4+ T cells were purified magnetically by negative isolation, whereas CD8+ TEMRA cells were enriched by FACS. Blood was drawn into EDTA tubes, processed within 24 hours, and PBMCs were isolated by density gradient centrifugation. PBMCs destined for TCR sequencing were cryopreserved in liquid nitrogen and later thawed in a 37 °C water bath. Purity of sorted or isolated CD4+, CD8+ and CD8+ TEMRA cells was at least 90%. RNA was extracted using the RNeasy kit, and roughly 0.5 to 1 ug of the RNA was reverse transcribed with random hexamers. TCR beta CDR3 regions were amplified with the immunoSEQ multiplex PCR assay covering 54 Vbeta and 13 Jbeta segments. To correct PCR amplification bias, a synthetic template baseline was used for both primer optimization and computational correction. The paper's processing steps were these. Only productive sequences were kept, with reads annotated to V, D and J genes according to IMGT and analyzed in immunoSEQ Analyzer. Clonality was computed as one minus Shannon entropy normalized by log2 of the number of productive unique sequences. Public and private clones were assessed among the 100 most prevalent clones of each patient and control. Clones were defined as Susac-specific if absent from the healthy and MS cohorts, from 1052 published viral clones and from other ImmuneACCESS disease sequences. Clones were called with MiXCR by TCRdb after fastp trimmed the public reads at Q25, and only in-frame beta chains were retained. Every CDR3 protein is listed once, alongside the most common genes and DNA of its rows. The V and J calls reflect TCRdb's pipeline rather than the authors' work. The sample records some 200,000 distinct CDR3 sequences, over 85% of which are singletons. The top ten clones comprise approximately 0.098% of the sample.

The TCR was taken from a human donor in good health. The sample comprised CD4+ T cells from PBMCs.

The DNA sequence follows: TGTGCCAGCAGTTCCACTGGGGCCAACGTCCTGACTTTC. This codes for CASSSTGANVLTF. The V and J segments used are TRBV3-1 and TRBJ2-6, with no confidently assigned D gene. V is shortened by 6 bases, J by 2 bases, and the region joining them spans 5 bases. The CDR3 has 13 amino acids, counting the end cysteine and phenylalanine. Only the CDR3 portion is preserved as DNA: 39 bases, with reading frame beginning at the first base. The germline V gene (reference sequence) yields LGHDT for CDR1 and YNNKEL for CDR2.